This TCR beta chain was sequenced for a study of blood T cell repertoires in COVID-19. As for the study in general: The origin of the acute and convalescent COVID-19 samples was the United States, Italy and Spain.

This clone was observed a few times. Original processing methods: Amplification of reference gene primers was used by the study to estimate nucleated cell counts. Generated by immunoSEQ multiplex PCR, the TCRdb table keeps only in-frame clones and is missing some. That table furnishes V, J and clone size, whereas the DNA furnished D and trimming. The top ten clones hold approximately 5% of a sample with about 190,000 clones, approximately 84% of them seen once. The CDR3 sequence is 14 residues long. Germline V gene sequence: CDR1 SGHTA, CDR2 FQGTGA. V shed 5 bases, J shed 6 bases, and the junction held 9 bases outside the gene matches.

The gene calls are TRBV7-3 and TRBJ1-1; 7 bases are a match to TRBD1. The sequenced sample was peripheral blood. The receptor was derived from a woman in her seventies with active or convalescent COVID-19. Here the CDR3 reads CASSLPDQGAEAFF. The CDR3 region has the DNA TGTGCCAGCAGCCTGCCCGACCAGGGGGCTGAAGCTTTCTTT. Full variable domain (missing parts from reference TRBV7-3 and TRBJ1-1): GAGVSQTPSNKVTEKGKYVELRCDPISGHTALYWYRQSLGQGPEFLIYFQGTGAADDSGLPNDRFFAVRPEGSVSTLKIQRTERGDSAVYLCASSLPDQGAEAFFGQGTRLTVV.